Included here is one T cell receptor (beta chain) sequence, with context. The data stem from a study of control samples from healthy donors and cancer patients. TCRdb's table, derived via immunoSEQ multiplex PCR, lists solely in-frame clones and lacks some. This sample yields about 150,000 clones, of which around 96% are seen a single time; approximately 6% belongs to the top ten. CDR1 and CDR2 from the germline V gene are SNHLY and FYNNEI. There are 15 residues in the CDR3. V was trimmed by 5 bases and J by 6 bases, leaving 17 bases between them. This chain links TRBV2 with TRBJ2-1; D is tentatively TRBD1 or TRBD2 (5 bases each). What was sequenced was blood. The sequence came from a man in his forties in good health. The CDR3 protein is CASSRDARVGNEQFF. In nucleotides, the CDR3 is TGTGCCAGCAGTCGGGACGCCAGGGTGGGCAATGAGCAGTTCTTC.